The clone carrying this T cell receptor beta chain was seen a few times. TCRdb re-called the RT-PCR reads with MiXCR, one entry per CDR3 protein. The table records about 16,000 distinct CDR3 sequences, 27% of them present only once. This entry comes from a study of patients and donors after allogeneic stem cell transplantation. Sequences were obtained from blood, either unsorted or a sorted T cell fraction (not recorded which). This sequence originates from a human donor who was either an allogeneic HSCT recipient or a stem cell or donor lymphocyte infusion donor (not recorded which). It is not recorded whose cells these are; they may come from a transplant donor.

The CDR3 coding sequence is TGTGCCAGCAGCTTATCCCGACCTACAGTTAACACTGAAGCTTTCTTT. Protein sequence: CASSLSRPTVNTEAFF. The rearrangement joins TRBV7-8 to TRBJ1-1, with no clear D. Germline loops: CDR1 SGHVS, CDR2 FQNEAQ. V shed 2 bases and J shed 2 bases, with 15 bases lying between them. The CDR3 runs 16 residues.